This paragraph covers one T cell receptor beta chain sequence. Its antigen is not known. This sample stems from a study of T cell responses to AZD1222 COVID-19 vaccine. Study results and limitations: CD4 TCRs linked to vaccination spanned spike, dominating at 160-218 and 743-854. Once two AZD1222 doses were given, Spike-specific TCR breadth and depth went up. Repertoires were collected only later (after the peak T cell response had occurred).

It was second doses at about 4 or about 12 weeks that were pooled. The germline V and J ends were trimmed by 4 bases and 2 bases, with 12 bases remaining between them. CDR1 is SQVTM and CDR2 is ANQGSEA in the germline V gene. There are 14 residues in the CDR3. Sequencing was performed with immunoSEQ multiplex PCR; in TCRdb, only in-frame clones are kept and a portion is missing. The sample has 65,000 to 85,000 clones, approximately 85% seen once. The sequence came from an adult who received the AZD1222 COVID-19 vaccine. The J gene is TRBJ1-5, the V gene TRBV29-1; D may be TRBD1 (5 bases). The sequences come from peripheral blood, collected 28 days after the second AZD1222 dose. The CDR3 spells CSVAPQGGNQPQHF. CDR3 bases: TGCAGCGTTGCGCCCCAAGGGGGCAATCAGCCCCAGCATTTT.